This T cell receptor beta chain stems from a study of cytomegalovirus exposure and HLA in healthy donors. Whole-study results and caveats: Later analysis associated a missense DCLRE1C variant with TCR beta V- and J-gene trimming. A list of 150 to 200 TCR beta chains associated with cytomegalovirus was given.

The germline V gene encodes CDR1 LNHDA and CDR2 SQIVND (reference sequence). V dropped 3 bases and J dropped 7; count of bases not matched to a gene: 15. The CDR3 is 17 residues long. It was with 60 Vbeta and 13 Jbeta primers that the PCR ran. This table comes from immunoSEQ multiplex PCR, and its TCRdb copy is limited to in-frame clones, with some not included. The sample shows some 150,000 clones, 81% of them seen only once. This clone has a handful of counts. Its specificity is unknown. The receptor's source is a woman aged 18-30 years in good health and CMV-seropositive. The J gene is TRBJ2-7, the V gene TRBV19, with 10 positions matching TRBD1. The sequenced material came from PBMCs. DNA for the CDR3: TGTGCCAGTAGTATCCGGAGGCGGGACAGGGGAGTATATGAGCAGTACTTC. Protein: CASSIRRRDRGVYEQYF.